The 5 T cell receptor beta chains reported below all come from one sample, sequenced in a study of blood T cell repertoires in COVID-19. TCRdb keeps only in-frame clones here, not all; method: immunoSEQ multiplex PCR. The data hold fewer than 200,000 clones, with around 93% observed a single time. Sequenced: peripheral blood. The source of these receptors is a woman in her forties or fifties with acute or convalescent COVID-19.

The gene calls are TRBV11-2 and TRBJ1-1; 8 bases are a match to TRBD1. This CDR3 contains 16 residues. Per the germline V gene, CDR1 is SGHAT and CDR2 is FQNNGV. Trimming took 5 bases from V and 5 from J; bases not matched to a gene: 13. CDR3 coding DNA: TGTGCCAGCAGCCCACTTACAGGGGGAGTAGGTACTGAAGCTTTCTTT. It translates to CASSPLTGGVGTEAFF.

V is TRBV28 and J is TRBJ1-5; unclear D gene. Between the trimmed V and J ends, which lost 7 bases and 0 bases, there was a span of 7 bases. Germline V CDR1 and CDR2: MDHEN, SYDVKM. The CDR3 is 13 amino acids. Here the CDR3 DNA reads TGTGCCAGCACCAGGTATAGCAATCAGCCCCAGCATTTT. Residues: CASTRYSNQPQHF.

This chain connects TRBV4-1 to TRBJ2-7; TRBD2 might be the D (6 bases). Germline V CDR1 and CDR2: MGHRA, YSYEKL. V was pared by 0 bases and J by 7 bases, with 13 bases between. The CDR3 totals 14 residues. The CDR3 region is CASSQEAGAGEQYF. The CDR3 DNA follows: TGCGCCAGCAGCCAAGAAGCGGGCGCAGGAGAGCAGTACTTC.

This chain joins TRBV18 and TRBJ2-7; 7 nucleotides match TRBD1. V trimming: 8 bases; J trimming: 3 bases; junction bases outside the gene matches: 1. The germline V gene encodes CDR1 KGHSH and CDR2 LQKENI. The CDR3 extends over 11 amino acids. CDR3 protein: CASRDSYEQYF. The DNA for the CDR3 is TGTGCCAGCCGGGACAGCTACGAGCAGTACTTC. Complete variable domain (other parts from reference TRBV18 and TRBJ2-7): NAGVMQNPRHLVRRRGQEARLRCSPMKGHSHVYWYRQLPEEGLKFMVYLQKENIIDESGMPKERFSAEFPKEGPSILRIQQVVRGDSAAYFCASRDSYEQYFGPGTRLTVT.

J is TRBJ2-5 and V is TRBV11-2, with D maybe TRBD1 (6 bases). The CDR3 consists of 14 residues. The germline V gene encodes CDR1 SGHAT and CDR2 FQNNGV. Trimming cost V 5 bases and J 7 bases, with 17 bases left between them. CDR3 protein: CASSRDWSQGTQYF. The CDR3 coding sequence is TGTGCCAGCAGCCGAGACTGGTCACAGGGGACCCAGTACTTC.